This T cell receptor beta chain was identified during a study of spatial heterogeneity in lung cancer. Single TCR cDNA molecules each had their own unique molecular identifier. TCRdb reprocessed the 5' RACE reads with MiXCR, giving one entry per CDR3 protein. The sample holds tens of thousands of distinct CDR3 sequences; 8.5% to 12% are singletons and the top ten take approximately 26%. This CDR3 contains 14 residues. CDR1 and CDR2 from the germline V gene are SNHLY and FYNNEI. Trimming shortened V by 6 bases and J by 1 base, and 12 bases separated the two germline ends. Indicated time point: blood at routine non-recurrence follow-up after resection.

Sequenced material: PBMCs, taken at follow-up. The source of this sequence is a female donor with early-stage non-small cell lung cancer. The rearrangement links TRBV2 to TRBJ1-1, with TRBD1 as a possible D gene (5 bases). The CDR3 DNA sequence: TGTGCCAGCAGACACCGGGACCCGAACACTGAAGCTTTCTTT. It is translated as CASRHRDPNTEAFF.